These 10 T cell receptor beta chains came from one sample sequenced in a study of CD4+ T cells in melanoma. This table comes from immunoSEQ multiplex PCR, and its TCRdb copy is limited to in-frame clones, with some not included. The sample lists some 9,100 clones, about 70% occurring once. Sequencing was carried out using peripheral blood. The source of these receptors is a human donor with melanoma.

The gene calls are TRBV28 and TRBJ2-2, with no clear D. CDR3 length: 14 amino acids. The V end lost 5 bases, the J end lost 5 bases, and 12 bases lay between the germline ends. Germline V gene lookup returns CDR1 MDHEN and CDR2 SYDVKM. The CDR3 region is CASSPWRGTGELFF. For the CDR3, the DNA is TGTGCCAGCAGTCCCTGGCGTGGGACCGGGGAGCTGTTTTTT.

The chain has TRBV10-3 and TRBJ2-1, with D possibly TRBD1 on 6 matching bases. Germline CDR1 and CDR2: ENHRY and SYGVKD. Trimming stripped 4 bases from V and 5 bases from J, with 9 bases between. The CDR3 loop spans 13 amino acids. The CDR3 DNA follows: TGTGCCATCAGTGGGACAGCCAACAATGAGCAGTTCTTC. It translates to CAISGTANNEQFF.

This sequence joins TRBV4-1 and TRBJ2-2; a possible D gene is TRBD2 (6 bases). Trimming shortened V by 4 bases and J by 4 bases, and 13 bases separated the two germline ends. There are 15 residues in the CDR3. CDR1 is MGHRA, CDR2 YSYEKL, per germline. CDR3 bases: TGCGCCAGCAGCCCTCCGACAGCGGGCACCGGGGAGCTGTTTTTT. Its translation: CASSPPTAGTGELFF.

This clone turned up a few times. The chain combines TRBV19 with TRBJ2-1; TRBD1 agrees at 10 bases. Germline assignment: CDR1 LNHDA and CDR2 SQIVND (reference sequence). The CDR3 covers 14 residues. Germline trimming cut 7 bases from V and 4 bases from J; bases unmatched to any gene: 4. CDR3: CASKRTGGYNEQFF. Here the CDR3 DNA reads TGTGCCAGTAAAAGGACAGGGGGGTACAATGAGCAGTTCTTC.

This chain links TRBV9 with TRBJ1-5, with 7 bases that match TRBD1. The germline V gene encodes CDR1 SGDLS and CDR2 YYNGEE. The CDR3 has 16 residues. V lost 3 bases, J lost 0 bases, and 6 bases stayed unmatched. The CDR3 coding sequence is TGTGCCAGCAGCGACAGGGGAGGTTATAGCAATCAGCCCCAGCATTTT. Residues: CASSDRGGYSNQPQHF.

The J gene is TRBJ1-6, the V gene TRBV18; D is unclear. Between the trimmed V and J ends, which lost 1 base and 7 bases, there was a span of 14 bases. Germline CDR1 is KGHSH and CDR2 is LQKENI. CDR3 length: 16 amino acids. CDR3 bases: TGTGCCAGCTCACCACGCTCGGGTGCCACCAATTCACCCCTCCACTTT. This translates into CASSPRSGATNSPLHF.

By frequency in the sample, this clone is medium-sized. The chain couples TRBV5-4 to TRBJ1-2, with TRBD1 as a possible D gene (5 bases). The length of the CDR3 is 15 residues. Trimming stripped 0 bases from V and 2 bases from J, with 11 bases between. In germline, CDR1 is SGHNT, CDR2 YYREEE (reference sequence). CDR3: CASSLDPPGNYGYTF. CDR3 bases: TGTGCCAGCAGCTTGGATCCGCCAGGGAACTATGGCTACACCTTC.

By sample fraction, this clone is medium-sized (0.01 to 0.1%). Sequence at one end of the junction differs from germline and may be a read error. The chain uses TRBV7-9 and TRBJ2-7; D perhaps matches TRBD2 (7 bases). The V gene's germline CDR1 is SEHNR and CDR2 FQNEAQ (reference sequence). The CDR3 has 12 residues. For the CDR3, the DNA is TGTGCCAGCAGCTTAGCGGGGGGGGCCGAGAACTTC. Amino acids: CASSLAGGAENF.

V usage is TRBV2 and J usage is TRBJ2-7; a possible D gene is TRBD2 (7 bases). CDR1 and CDR2 (germline): SNHLY, FYNNEI. The CDR3 spans 15 residues. V was pared by 7 bases and J by 3 bases, with 19 bases between. The CDR3 DNA is TGTGCCAGCATCCCGTCCGCGGGGGCATTCTACGAGCAGTACTTC. This gives the protein CASIPSAGAFYEQYF.

The sample holds a few counts of this clone. The V gene is TRBV12-5, the J gene TRBJ2-2, with no clear D. V shed 6 bases and J shed 6 bases, with 5 bases lying between them. Germline V gene lookup returns CDR1 LGHNT and CDR2 FRNRAP. CDR3 length: 11 residues. The CDR3 coding sequence is TGTGCTAGTGGGGGCTCCGGGGAGCTGTTTTTT. Translated: CASGGSGELFF.